The rows below give T cell receptor beta chains drawn from one sample of a study of cytomegalovirus exposure and HLA in healthy donors. Measured with immunoSEQ multiplex PCR; TCRdb has only the in-frame clones, and not every one. The table lists tens of thousands of clones, around three quarters of them singletons. The sample was PBMCs. Receptors were obtained from a woman aged 40 to 49 in good health and CMV-seropositive. The CDR3 runs from the conserved cysteine through the conserved F or W.

v_call,j_call,cdr3_aa
TRBV7-2,TRBJ2-7,CASSLGGRREQYF
TRBV27,-,CASSPGHFSSRPANYEQYF
TRBV5-1,TRBJ2-7,CASSEEDGYEQYF
TRBV9,TRBJ2-7,CASSVGGGASSYEQYF
TRBV28,TRBJ2-7,CASSSAFAQQYF
TRBV28,-,CASSDYEQYF
TRBV28,TRBJ2-7,CASSSATSGSYYEQYF
TRBV5-4,TRBJ2-1,CASSLTPSENEQFF
TRBV7-2,TRBJ2-7,CASSLGLAVYEQYF
TRBV10-3,TRBJ1-3,CATTGGSGNTIYF
TRBV6-5,TRBJ2-7,CASRRDRDRVHEQYF
TRBV6-5,TRBJ2-7,CASSYRKRGQGFEQYF
TRBV11-3,TRBJ1-1,CASSRRVEGEAFF
TRBV7-4,TRBJ2-2,CASSFTGMGTGELFF
TRBV30,TRBJ1-1,CACHPGFDKAFF
TRBV19,TRBJ2-1,CASSTGRRTYNEQFF
TRBV30,TRBJ2-7,CAWDGGLASEQYF
TRBV28,TRBJ1-1,CASSSQGDSNPEAFF
TRBV5-6,TRBJ2-7,CASSWEGQGAIEQYF
TRBV7-2,TRBJ2-3,CASSPGRGGRADTQYF
TRBV19,TRBJ2-3,CASSTSSGRDTQYF
TRBV11-2,TRBJ2-7,CASSLSGSRIYEQYF
TRBV7-3,TRBJ2-2,CASSLIGQGTGELFF
TRBV27,TRBJ2-2,CASGGLAGGPHRELFF
TRBV2,TRBJ2-1,CASSGGLRDRVIF
TRBV6-1,TRBJ2-5,CASSRLGGAGETQYF
TRBV5-5,TRBJ2-7,CASSAGQTYEQYF
TRBV19,TRBJ1-4,CATRDRISGFSEKLFF
TRBV5-4,TRBJ2-5,CASSDPDRGQLETQYF
TRBV11-3,TRBJ2-3,CASSLWRSTDTQYF
TRBV4-3,TRBJ2-5,CASSQDTDQETQYF
TRBV7-2,TRBJ1-3,CASSLSARGLGTIYF
TRBV16,TRBJ1-1,CASSQGMNTEAFF
TRBV19,-,CARRPPGAGDDYEQYF
TRBV7-3,TRBJ1-5,CASSPNSNQPQHF
TRBV4-1,TRBJ2-1,CASSQEAGATYNEQFF
TRBV6-5,TRBJ2-2,CASSSGNTGELFF
TRBV2,TRBJ2-3,CASTAGLAGGADTQYF
TRBV5-4,TRBJ2-1,CASSVTSGRSGEQFF
TRBV7-8,-,CASSSTPGLGYEQYF
TRBV19,TRBJ1-1,CASSNEIGRDTEAFF
TRBV4-3,TRBJ1-2,CASGKRSGEGYTF
TRBV7-2,TRBJ2-7,CASSKTSGGLRYEQYF
TRBV9,TRBJ2-3,CASSANYGDTQYF
TRBV11-3,TRBJ2-7,CASSPDSKPSLEQYF
TRBV5-1,TRBJ2-3,CASSLVNRATDTQYF
TRBV11-3,TRBJ2-3,CASSLGGTGTDTQYF
TRBV18,TRBJ1-5,CASSPTGGGDQPQHF
TRBV19,TRBJ2-1,CASSIGLAGFYNEQFF
TRBV19,TRBJ2-1,CASNAGSSYNEQFF
TRBV7-3,TRBJ2-2,CASSTGQHTGELFF
TRBV29-1,TRBJ2-2,CSVGTGTGRNTGELFF
TRBV6-1,TRBJ2-7,CASSGYRLAGSPSSYEQYF
TRBV5-1,-,CASSSNRGQSYEQYF
TRBV14,TRBJ2-2,CASNKQAGTGLTGELFF
TRBV6-6,TRBJ2-7,CASSTSGGLSYEQYF
TRBV28,TRBJ2-7,CASSPTGSVYEQYF
TRBV9,TRBJ2-1,CASSALSGTSGRYYNEQFF